These 27 T cell receptor beta chains were all obtained from the same sample, sequenced in a study of blood T cell repertoires in COVID-19. TCRdb's copy holds only in-frame clones and misses some; the assay was immunoSEQ multiplex PCR. Of 150,000 to 200,000 clones in the sample, roughly 86% were seen once. The sample comprised peripheral blood. These receptors all stem from a man aged 65 to 79 with acute or convalescent COVID-19.

The rearrangement links TRBV30 to TRBJ2-1; TRBD2 agrees at 14 bases. The V segment lost 1 base and the J segment 13 bases; nucleotides outside the gene matches: 3. This CDR3 is built from 13 residues. Germline V lookup: CDR1 GTSNPN, CDR2 SVGIG (reference sequence). The CDR3 is CAWSGLAGGNQFF. The CDR3 coding sequence is TGTGCCTGGAGTGGACTAGCGGGAGGGAATCAGTTCTTC.

CDR3 sequence reads: CAWSTGQGLRGGYTF. The CDR3, as DNA: TGTGCCTGGAGTACCGGACAGGGCCTGCGAGGTGGCTACACCTTC. The rearrangement uses TRBV30 and TRBJ1-2; 8 bases fit TRBD1. Per the germline V gene, CDR1 is GTSNPN and CDR2 is SVGIG (reference sequence). The V and J ends lost 2 bases and 7 bases, in that order; junction bases with no gene match: 12. The CDR3 spans 15 residues.

This clone was seen once. The chain carries TRBV18 and TRBJ2-2; D might be TRBD1 (7 bases). Trimming removed 2 bases at V and 1 base at J, with 17 bases between. This CDR3 has 18 amino acids. Germline V gene sequence: CDR1 KGHSH, CDR2 LQKENI. This chain's CDR3 is CASSPIVRGALNTGELFF. In DNA, the CDR3 is TGTGCCAGCTCACCAATCGTCAGGGGGGCCCTGAACACCGGGGAGCTGTTTTTT.

The CDR3 DNA follows: TGTGCCAGCAGCGGGGGACAGGGGGGAGTCGAGACCCAGTACTTC. This sequence encodes CASSGGQGGVETQYF. The gene calls are TRBV7-9 and TRBJ2-5; TRBD1 aligns across 11 bases. After removal of 5 bases from V and 5 bases from J, the junction contained 7 bases not matched to a gene. Germline V gene sequence: CDR1 SEHNR, CDR2 FQNEAQ (reference sequence). The length of the CDR3 is 15 residues.

The V call is TRBV5-4, the J call TRBJ2-2; tentative D call: TRBD2 (5 bases). V lost 4 bases and J lost 5, with 9 bases in between. The CDR3 is 13 amino acids. CDR1 and CDR2 (germline): SGHNT, YYREEE (reference sequence). The CDR3 nucleotides are TGTGCCAGCAGCGGAGGAAGTACCGGGGAGCTGTTTTTT. It specifies CASSGGSTGELFF.

The V call is TRBV4-3, the J call TRBJ1-4, with TRBD1 matching over 9 bases. The CDR3 extends over 16 amino acids. CDR1 and CDR2 (germline): LGHNA, YSLEER. V shed 2 bases and J 8 bases; nucleotides not matched to a gene: 9. The CDR3 region has the DNA TGCGCCAGCAGCCAATCTCCCGGGACAGGGATCGAAAAACTGTTTTTT. It encodes CASSQSPGTGIEKLFF.

CDR3 loop: CASRFVEETQYF. The CDR3 DNA follows: TGTGCAAGTCGCTTCGTTGAAGAGACCCAGTACTTC. The chain carries TRBV12-2 and TRBJ2-5; the listed D gene, TRBD2, was not tested against the DNA. TRBV12-2 is a pseudogene segment. The CDR3 has 12 residues.

The chain couples TRBV9 to TRBJ1-1; 8 nucleotides align to TRBD1. The length of the CDR3 is 14 residues. From germline, CDR1 is SGDLS and CDR2 YYNGEE. The V segment lost 3 bases and the J segment 1 base; nucleotides outside the gene matches: 2. CDR3 region: CASSGRGPNTEAFF. The DNA for the CDR3 is TGTGCCAGCAGCGGCAGGGGGCCGAACACTGAAGCTTTCTTT.

In its sample, this clone was seen a few times. The chain uses TRBV4-3 and TRBJ1-4, with 9 positions matching TRBD1. Germline V gene lookup returns CDR1 LGHNA and CDR2 YSLEER. The CDR3 covers 17 residues. J was trimmed by 8 bases and V by 4 bases; bases with no gene match: 14. The CDR3 DNA follows: TGCGCCAGCAGCCGAAATTTGCGACAGGGGGAGGTAGAAAAACTGTTTTTT. Translated: CASSRNLRQGEVEKLFF.

The rearrangement uses TRBV27 and TRBJ2-4; tentatively, D is TRBD2 (6 bases). The V end was cut by 0 bases, the J end by 8 bases, with 14 bases between. Germline-derived CDR1 and CDR2 are MNHEY and SMNVEV (reference sequence). The CDR3 sequence is 15 residues long. DNA of the CDR3: TGTGCCAGCAGTTTATCGGGGCGCTGGGAGGACATTCAGTACTTC. It yields the protein CASSLSGRWEDIQYF.

V is TRBV7-2 and J is TRBJ1-3, with D unclear. V lost 2 bases, J lost 0 bases, and 14 bases lay in between. Germline V lookup: CDR1 SGHTA, CDR2 FQGNSA. This CDR3 is 17 amino acids long. As DNA, the CDR3 is TGTGCCAGCAGCTTAAATTCTCCATCCTACTCTGGAAACACCATATATTTT. Translating gives CASSLNSPSYSGNTIYF.

J is TRBJ2-7 and V is TRBV5-1, with TRBD1 identical over 10 bases. CDR3 length: 15 amino acids. CDR1 and CDR2 from the germline V gene are SGHRS and YFSETQ. V dropped 2 bases and J dropped 5; count of bases not matched to a gene: 7. CDR3 in DNA: TGCGCCAGCAGCTTCTGGGGACAGGGGTTGAACGAGCAGTACTTC. Translating gives CASSFWGQGLNEQYF.

J is TRBJ2-7 and V is TRBV27; 10 nucleotides match TRBD1. The CDR3 runs 14 residues. CDR1 and CDR2 from the germline V gene are MNHEY and SMNVEV (reference sequence). V gave up 5 bases and J gave up 3 bases; unmatched junction bases: 4. The CDR3 protein is CASSARTGGYEQYF. CDR3 nucleotide sequence: TGTGCCAGCAGTGCCCGGACAGGGGGCTACGAGCAGTACTTC.

The V call is TRBV28, the J call TRBJ2-7; the match to TRBD1 covers 9 bases. CDR3 size: 18 residues. The V and J ends lost 5 bases and 0 bases, in that order; junction bases with no gene match: 14. In germline, CDR1 is MDHEN, CDR2 SYDVKM. The CDR3 spells CASSPRPSGTGFSYEQYF. CDR3 bases: TGTGCCAGCAGTCCCAGACCTTCCGGGACAGGGTTCTCCTACGAGCAGTACTTC.

This chain joins TRBV7-9 and TRBJ2-1; 13 bases line up with TRBD2. V lost 5 bases and J lost 9; bases outside the gene matches: 7. Germline CDR1 and CDR2: SEHNR and FQNEAQ (reference sequence). This CDR3 has 15 amino acids. In nucleotides, the CDR3 is TGTGCCAGCAGCCCCCGGACTAGCGGGAGCGTTGAGCAGTTCTTC. It translates to CASSPRTSGSVEQFF.

The chain is built from TRBV4-1 and TRBJ2-6; D call uncertain. V was pared by 1 base and J by 0 bases, with 13 bases between. The CDR3 has 18 amino acids. CDR1 is MGHRA, CDR2 YSYEKL, per germline. CDR3 sequence (DNA): TGCGCCAGCAGCCAAGTGGTAGCTGCCCCCTCTGGGGCCAACGTCCTGACTTTC. Its translation is CASSQVVAAPSGANVLTF.

This clone occurred once. The chain couples TRBV5-1 to TRBJ2-7, with TRBD1 matching 8 bases. Germline assignment: CDR1 SGHRS and CDR2 YFSETQ. V shed 3 bases, J shed 8 bases, and the junction held 10 bases outside the gene matches. The CDR3 consists of 14 residues. CDR3 sequence (DNA): TGCGCCAGCAGCTCCGGGACAGGCGTACTCCAGCAGTACTTC. Residues: CASSSGTGVLQQYF.

The rearrangement joins TRBV5-1 to TRBJ1-5; 8 nucleotides match TRBD1. CDR1 is SGHRS and CDR2 is YFSETQ in the germline V gene. Trimming took 2 bases from V and 6 from J; bases not matched to a gene: 7. This CDR3 region has 15 residues. This CDR3 reads CASSFGDRGIQPQHF. CDR3 sequence (DNA): TGCGCCAGCAGCTTTGGAGACAGGGGTATTCAGCCCCAGCATTTT.

This chain connects TRBV5-4 to TRBJ1-2, with TRBD1 matching over 8 bases. In germline, CDR1 is SGHNT, CDR2 YYREEE (reference sequence). This CDR3 spans 15 amino acids. Germline trimming cut 5 bases from V and 2 bases from J; bases unmatched to any gene: 8. The CDR3, as DNA: TGTGCCAGCAGTTTCGGACAGGGCAGGAACTATGGCTACACCTTC. Protein product: CASSFGQGRNYGYTF.

V is TRBV5-6 and J is TRBJ2-7, with TRBD2 matching 8 bases. The CDR3 runs to 18 residues. Looked up from germline, CDR1 is SGHDT and CDR2 is YYEEEE. Trimming at V came to 4 bases and at J to 0 bases, leaving 15 bases not matched to a gene. CDR3 sequence reads: CASSPRWSGGPSSYEQYF. CDR3 nucleotide sequence: TGTGCCAGCAGCCCCCGGTGGAGCGGGGGCCCCAGCTCCTACGAGCAGTACTTC.

This clone was detected once. The gene calls are TRBV24-1 and TRBJ1-2; D might be TRBD1 (5 bases). Between the trimmed V and J ends, which lost 9 bases and 5 bases, there was a span of 15 bases. The length of the CDR3 is 13 residues. Germline V gene data show CDR1 as KGHDR and CDR2 as SFDVKD. The CDR3 nucleotides read TGTGCCACCTCGGGGGGTGGTGTATATGGCTACACCTTC. Its protein product is CATSGGGVYGYTF.

The rearrangement joins TRBV5-1 to TRBJ2-3; D ambiguous. V shed 0 bases and J shed 3 bases, with 8 bases lying between them. CDR1 and CDR2 from the germline V gene are SGHRS and YFSETQ. The CDR3 is made up of 14 amino acids. The CDR3 sequence: CASSLAPRTDTQYF. CDR3 bases: TGCGCCAGCAGCTTGGCCCCGAGGACAGATACGCAGTATTTT.

The rearrangement uses TRBV5-6 and TRBJ2-7; a possible D gene is TRBD1 (6 bases). The V gene's germline CDR1 is SGHDT and CDR2 YYEEEE. V was shortened by 1 base and J by 0 bases, with 8 bases between the two germline ends. The CDR3 is 14 residues long. As DNA, the CDR3 is TGTGCCAGCAGCTTGACAGGGAGCTCCTACGAGCAGTACTTC. Its translation: CASSLTGSSYEQYF.

The V and J genes are TRBV6-4 and TRBJ2-1, with TRBD2 as a possible D gene (6 bases). The V and J ends lost 4 bases and 0 bases respectively, with 10 bases between them. This CDR3 spans 15 amino acids. The germline CDR1 and CDR2 sequences are MRHNA and SNTAGT. The CDR3 reads CASSAEGSSYNEQFF. Here the CDR3 DNA reads TGTGCCAGCAGTGCGGAGGGGTCCTCCTACAATGAGCAGTTCTTC.

The chain couples TRBV27 to TRBJ2-1, with D unresolved. The CDR3 extends over 13 amino acids. V gave up 3 bases and J gave up 15 bases, with 18 bases separating them. From germline, CDR1 is MNHEY and CDR2 SMNVEV (reference sequence). CDR3 sequence reads: CASSFLQTPRVFF. The CDR3 bases are TGTGCCAGCAGTTTCCTCCAAACGCCTAGAGTGTTCTTC.

The J gene is TRBJ2-3, the V gene TRBV9; TRBD1 matches at 7 bases. V dropped 0 bases and J dropped 2; count of bases not matched to a gene: 3. Germline assignment: CDR1 SGDLS and CDR2 YYNGEE. The CDR3 runs 15 residues. CDR3 nucleotides: TGTGCCAGCAGCGTAGTGGGACAGACCACAGATACGCAGTATTTT. Residues: CASSVVGQTTDTQYF.

This sequence joins TRBV5-6 and TRBJ2-7; 8 positions agree with TRBD2. V dropped 4 bases and J dropped 10; count of bases not matched to a gene: 16. Germline values: CDR1 SGHDT, CDR2 YYEEEE. This CDR3 comprises 15 residues. CDR3 bases: TGTGCCAGCAGCCAGGGAGGAGTACTAGCGGCGTTCCAGTACTTC. It encodes CASSQGGVLAAFQYF.